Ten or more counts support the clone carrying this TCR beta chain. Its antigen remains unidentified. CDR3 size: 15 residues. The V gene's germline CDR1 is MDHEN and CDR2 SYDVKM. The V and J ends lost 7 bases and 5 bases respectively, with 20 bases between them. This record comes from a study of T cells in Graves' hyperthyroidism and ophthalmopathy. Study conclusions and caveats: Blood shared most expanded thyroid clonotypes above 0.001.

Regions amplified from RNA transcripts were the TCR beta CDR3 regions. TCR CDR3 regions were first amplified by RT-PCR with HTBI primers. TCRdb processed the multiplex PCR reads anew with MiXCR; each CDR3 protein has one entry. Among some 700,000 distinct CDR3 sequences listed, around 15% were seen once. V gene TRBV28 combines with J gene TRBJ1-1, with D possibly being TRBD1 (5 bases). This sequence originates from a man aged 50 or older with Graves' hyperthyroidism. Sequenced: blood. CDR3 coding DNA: TGTGCCAGCACCTTTGGGGGGACGGGGGAGACTGAAGCTTTCTTT. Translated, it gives CASTFGGTGETEAFF.